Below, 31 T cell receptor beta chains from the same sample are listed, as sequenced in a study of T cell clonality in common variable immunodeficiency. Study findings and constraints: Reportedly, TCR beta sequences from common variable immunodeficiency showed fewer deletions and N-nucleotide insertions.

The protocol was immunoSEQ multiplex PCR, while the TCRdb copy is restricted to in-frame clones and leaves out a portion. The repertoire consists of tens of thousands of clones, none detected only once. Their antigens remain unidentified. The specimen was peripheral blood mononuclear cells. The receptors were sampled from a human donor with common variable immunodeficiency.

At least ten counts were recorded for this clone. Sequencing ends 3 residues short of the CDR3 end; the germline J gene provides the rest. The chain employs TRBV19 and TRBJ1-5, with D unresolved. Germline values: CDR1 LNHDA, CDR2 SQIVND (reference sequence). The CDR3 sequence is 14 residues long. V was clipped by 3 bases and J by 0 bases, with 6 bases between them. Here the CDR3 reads CASSMLDSNQPQHF. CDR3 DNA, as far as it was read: TGTGCCAGTAGTATGCTAGATAGCAATCAGCCC.

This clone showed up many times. The sequenced part of the CDR3 DNA is TGTGCCTGGACCACAGGGAACGAAAAA. This sequence encodes CAWTTGNEK. Given in full, the CDR3 is CAWTTGNEKLFF. The chain has TRBV30 and TRBJ1-4; maybe TRBD1 (6 bases). The read ends 3 residues early relative to the CDR3; the germline J gene fills the gap. The V end lost 4 bases, the J end lost 8 bases, and 11 bases lay between the germline ends. Germline loops: CDR1 GTSNPN, CDR2 SVGIG (reference sequence). CDR3 length: 12 amino acids.

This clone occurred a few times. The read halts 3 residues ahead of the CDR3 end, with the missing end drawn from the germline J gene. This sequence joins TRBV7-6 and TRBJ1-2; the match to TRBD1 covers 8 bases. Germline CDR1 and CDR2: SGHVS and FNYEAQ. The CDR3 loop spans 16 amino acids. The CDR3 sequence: CASSSQTYRGTGGYTF. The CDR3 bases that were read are TGTGCCAGCAGCTCCCAAACCTACAGGGGGACGGGCGGC. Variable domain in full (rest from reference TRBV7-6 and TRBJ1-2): GAGVSQSPRYKVTKRGQDVALRCDPISGHVSLYWYRQALGQGPEFLTYFNYEAQQDKSGLPNDRFSAERPEGSISTLTIQRTEQRDSAMYRCASSSQTYRGTGGYTFGSGTRLTVV.

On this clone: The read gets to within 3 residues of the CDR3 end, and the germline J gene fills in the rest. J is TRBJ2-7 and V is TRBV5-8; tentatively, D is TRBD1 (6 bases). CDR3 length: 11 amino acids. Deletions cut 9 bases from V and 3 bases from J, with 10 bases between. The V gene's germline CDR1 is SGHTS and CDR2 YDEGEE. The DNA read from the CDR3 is TGTGCCACCGACAGGTTCTACGAG. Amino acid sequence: CATDRFYE. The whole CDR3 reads CATDRFYEQYF. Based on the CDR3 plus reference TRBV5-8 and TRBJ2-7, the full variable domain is EAGVTQSPTHLIKTRGQQATLRCSPISGHTSVYWYQQALGLGLQFLLWYDEGEERNRGNFPPRFSGRQFPNYSSELNVNALELEDSALYLCATDRFYEQYFGPGTRLTVT.

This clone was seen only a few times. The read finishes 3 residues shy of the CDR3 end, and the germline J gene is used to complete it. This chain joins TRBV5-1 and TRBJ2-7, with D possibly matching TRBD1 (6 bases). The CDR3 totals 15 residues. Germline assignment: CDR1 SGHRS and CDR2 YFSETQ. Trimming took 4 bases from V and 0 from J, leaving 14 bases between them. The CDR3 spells CASSIDRIGSYEQYF. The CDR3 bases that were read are TGCGCCAGCAGCATAGACAGGATTGGCTCCTACGAG.

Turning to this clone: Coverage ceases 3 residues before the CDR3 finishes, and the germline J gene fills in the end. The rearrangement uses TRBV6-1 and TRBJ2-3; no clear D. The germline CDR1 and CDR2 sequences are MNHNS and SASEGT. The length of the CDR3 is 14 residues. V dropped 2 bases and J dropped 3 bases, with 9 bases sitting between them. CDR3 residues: CASSERDLTDTQYF. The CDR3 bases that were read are TGTGCCAGCAGTGAAAGAGACTTGACAGATACG.

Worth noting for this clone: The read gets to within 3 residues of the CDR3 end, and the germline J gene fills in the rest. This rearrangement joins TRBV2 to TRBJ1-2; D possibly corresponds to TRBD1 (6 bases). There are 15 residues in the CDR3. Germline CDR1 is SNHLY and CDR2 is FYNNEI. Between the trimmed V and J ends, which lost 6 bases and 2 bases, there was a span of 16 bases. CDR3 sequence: CASSPQGNRNYGYTF. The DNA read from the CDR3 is TGTGCCAGCAGCCCACAGGGTAACCGCAACTATGGC.

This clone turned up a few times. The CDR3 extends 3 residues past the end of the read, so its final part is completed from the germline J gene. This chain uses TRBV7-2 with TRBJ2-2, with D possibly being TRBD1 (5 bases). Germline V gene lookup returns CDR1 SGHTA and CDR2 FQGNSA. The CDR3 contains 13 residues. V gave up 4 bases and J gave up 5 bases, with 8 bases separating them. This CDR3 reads CASSSGWTGELFF. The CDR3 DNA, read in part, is TGTGCCAGCAGCTCAGGGTGGACCGGGGAG.

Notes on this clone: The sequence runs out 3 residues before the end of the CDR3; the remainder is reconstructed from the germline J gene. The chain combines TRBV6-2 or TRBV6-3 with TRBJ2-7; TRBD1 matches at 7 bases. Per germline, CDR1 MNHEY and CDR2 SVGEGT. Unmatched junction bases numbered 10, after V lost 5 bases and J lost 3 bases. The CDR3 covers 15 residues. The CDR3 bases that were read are TGTGCCAGCAGTATGGACAGGCCAACCGGCTACGAG. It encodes CASSMDRPTGYE. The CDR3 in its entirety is CASSMDRPTGYEQYF.

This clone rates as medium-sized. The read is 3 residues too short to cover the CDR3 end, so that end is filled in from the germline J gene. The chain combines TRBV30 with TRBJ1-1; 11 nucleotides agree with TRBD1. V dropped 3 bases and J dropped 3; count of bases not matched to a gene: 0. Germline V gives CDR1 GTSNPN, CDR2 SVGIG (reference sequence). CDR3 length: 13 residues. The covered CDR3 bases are TGTGCCTGGAGGGGACAGGGGGACACTGAA. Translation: CAWRGQGDTE. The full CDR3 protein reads CAWRGQGDTEAFF.

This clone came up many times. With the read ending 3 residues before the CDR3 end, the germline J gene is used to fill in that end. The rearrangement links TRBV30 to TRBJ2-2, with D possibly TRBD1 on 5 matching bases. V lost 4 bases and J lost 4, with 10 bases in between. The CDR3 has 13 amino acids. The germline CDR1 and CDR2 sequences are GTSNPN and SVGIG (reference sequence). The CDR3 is CAWTTGGTGELFF. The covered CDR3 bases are TGTGCCTGGACTACAGGTGGCACCGGGGAG.

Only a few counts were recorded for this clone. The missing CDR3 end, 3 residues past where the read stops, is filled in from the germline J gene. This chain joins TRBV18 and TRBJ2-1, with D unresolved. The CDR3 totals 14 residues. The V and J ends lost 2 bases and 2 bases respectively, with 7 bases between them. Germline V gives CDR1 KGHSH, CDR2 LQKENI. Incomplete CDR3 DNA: TGTGCCAGCTCACCAATAAATGCCTACAATGAG. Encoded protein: CASSPINAYNE. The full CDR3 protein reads CASSPINAYNEQFF.

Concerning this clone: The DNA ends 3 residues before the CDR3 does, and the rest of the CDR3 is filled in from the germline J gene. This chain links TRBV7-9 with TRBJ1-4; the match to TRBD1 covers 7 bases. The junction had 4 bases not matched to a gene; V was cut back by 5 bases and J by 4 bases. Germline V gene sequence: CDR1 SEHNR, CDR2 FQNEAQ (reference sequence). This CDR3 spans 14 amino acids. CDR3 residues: CASSEGQVNEKLFF. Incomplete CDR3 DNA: TGTGCCAGCAGCGAAGGACAGGTTAATGAAAAA.

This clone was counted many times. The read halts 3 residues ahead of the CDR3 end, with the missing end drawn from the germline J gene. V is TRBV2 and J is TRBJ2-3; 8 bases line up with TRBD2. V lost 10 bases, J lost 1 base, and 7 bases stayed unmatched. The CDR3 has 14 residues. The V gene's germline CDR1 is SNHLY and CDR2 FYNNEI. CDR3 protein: CATGLAKGTDTQYF. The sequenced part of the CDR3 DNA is TGTGCCACCGGACTAGCAAAAGGCACAGATACG. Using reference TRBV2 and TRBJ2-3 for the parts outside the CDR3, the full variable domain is EPEVTQTPSHQVTQMGQEVILRCVPISNHLYFYWYRQILGQKVEFLVSFYNNEISEKSEIFDDQFSVERPDGSNFTLKIRSTKLEDSAMYFCATGLAKGTDTQYFGPGTRLTVL.

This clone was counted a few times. The covered CDR3 bases are TGCGCCAGCAGCTTGGGCCAGAAACAAGAGACC. Protein product: CASSLGQKQET. The full CDR3 sequence reads CASSLGQKQETQYF. V is TRBV5-1 and J is TRBJ2-5; D is uncertain. The read terminates 3 residues before the CDR3 end, so the remaining end is supplied by the germline J gene. The CDR3 consists of 14 residues. Germline loops: CDR1 SGHRS, CDR2 YFSETQ. The V gene lost 0 bases and the J gene lost 2 bases, with 8 bases spanning the gap.

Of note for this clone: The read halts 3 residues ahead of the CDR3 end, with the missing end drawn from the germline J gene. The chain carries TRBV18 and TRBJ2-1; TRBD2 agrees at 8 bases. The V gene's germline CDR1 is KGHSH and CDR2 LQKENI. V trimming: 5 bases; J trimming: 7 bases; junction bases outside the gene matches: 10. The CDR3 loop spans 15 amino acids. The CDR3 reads CASSAGTGGPNEQFF. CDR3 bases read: TGTGCCAGCTCAGCGGGGACGGGGGGGCCAAATGAG.

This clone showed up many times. CDR3 DNA, as far as it was read: TGTGCCTGGAGTGTAACGGGGTTGACTGAA. Residues: CAWSVTGLTE. The complete CDR3 sequence is CAWSVTGLTEAFF. The rearrangement joins TRBV30 to TRBJ1-1, with no clear D. The CDR3 end lies 3 residues beyond the end of the read and is filled in from the germline J gene. The germline CDR1 and CDR2 sequences are GTSNPN and SVGIG (reference sequence). The V gene lost 0 bases and the J gene lost 5 bases, with 10 bases spanning the gap. This CDR3 spans 13 amino acids.

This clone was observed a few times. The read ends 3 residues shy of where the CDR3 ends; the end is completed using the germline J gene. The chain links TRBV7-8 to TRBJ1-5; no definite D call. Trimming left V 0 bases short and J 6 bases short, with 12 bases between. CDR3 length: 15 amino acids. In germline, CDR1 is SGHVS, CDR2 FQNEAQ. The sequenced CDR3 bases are TGTGCCAGCAGCTTAGCTCTGGGCTTAGGTCAGCCC. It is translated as CASSLALGLGQP. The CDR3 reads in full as CASSLALGLGQPQHF.

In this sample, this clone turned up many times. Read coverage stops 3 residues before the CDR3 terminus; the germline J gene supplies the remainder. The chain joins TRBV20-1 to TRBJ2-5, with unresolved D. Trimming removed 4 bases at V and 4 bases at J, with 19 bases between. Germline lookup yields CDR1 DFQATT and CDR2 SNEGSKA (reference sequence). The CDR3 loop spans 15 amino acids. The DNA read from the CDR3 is TGCAGTGCTACCATAGGGCAGTTATTAAGAGAGACC. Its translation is CSATIGQLLRET. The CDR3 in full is CSATIGQLLRETQYF.

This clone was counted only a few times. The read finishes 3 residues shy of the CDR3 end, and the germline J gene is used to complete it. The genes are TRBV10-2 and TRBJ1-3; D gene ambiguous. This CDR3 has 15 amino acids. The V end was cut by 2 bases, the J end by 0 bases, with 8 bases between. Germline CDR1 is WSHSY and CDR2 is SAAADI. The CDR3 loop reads CASSEPRASGNTIYF. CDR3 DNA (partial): TGCGCCAGCAGTGAGCCAAGGGCCTCTGGAAACACC.

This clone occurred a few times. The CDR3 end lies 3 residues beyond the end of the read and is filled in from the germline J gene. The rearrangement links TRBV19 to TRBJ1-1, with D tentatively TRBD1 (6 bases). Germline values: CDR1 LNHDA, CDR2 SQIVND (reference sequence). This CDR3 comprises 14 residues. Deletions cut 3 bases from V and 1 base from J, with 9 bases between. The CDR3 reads CASSMGGGNTEAFF. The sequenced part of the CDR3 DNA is TGTGCCAGTAGTATGGGAGGGGGGAACACTGAA.

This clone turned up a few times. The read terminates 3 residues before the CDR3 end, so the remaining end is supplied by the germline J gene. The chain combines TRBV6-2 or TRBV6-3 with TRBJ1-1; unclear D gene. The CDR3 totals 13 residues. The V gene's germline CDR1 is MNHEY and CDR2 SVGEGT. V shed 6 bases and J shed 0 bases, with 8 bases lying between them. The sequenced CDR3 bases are TGTGCCAGCAGCCTAAGGGTGAACACTGAA. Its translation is CASSLRVNTE. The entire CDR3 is CASSLRVNTEAFF.

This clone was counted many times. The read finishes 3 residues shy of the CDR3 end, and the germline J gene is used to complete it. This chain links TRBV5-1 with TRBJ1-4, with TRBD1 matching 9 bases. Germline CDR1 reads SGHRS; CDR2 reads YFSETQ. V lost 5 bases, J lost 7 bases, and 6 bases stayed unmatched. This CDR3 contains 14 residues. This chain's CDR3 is CASRPTGGVEKLFF. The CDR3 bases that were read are TGCGCCAGCAGACCGACAGGGGGAGTTGAAAAA.

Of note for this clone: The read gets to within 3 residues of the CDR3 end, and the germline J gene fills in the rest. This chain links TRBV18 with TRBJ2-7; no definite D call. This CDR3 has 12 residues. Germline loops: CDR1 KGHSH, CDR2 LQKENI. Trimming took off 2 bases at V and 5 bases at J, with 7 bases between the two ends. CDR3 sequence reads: CASSPRSDEQYF. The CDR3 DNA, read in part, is TGTGCCAGCTCACCAAGGAGCGACGAG.

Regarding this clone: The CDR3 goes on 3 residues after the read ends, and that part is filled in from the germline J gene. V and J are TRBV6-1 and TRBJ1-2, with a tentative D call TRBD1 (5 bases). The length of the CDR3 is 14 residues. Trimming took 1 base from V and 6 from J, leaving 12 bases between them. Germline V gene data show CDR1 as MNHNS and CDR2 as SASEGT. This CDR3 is CASSEGLRGDGYTF. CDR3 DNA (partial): TGTGCCAGCAGTGAAGGTCTAAGGGGAGATGGC.

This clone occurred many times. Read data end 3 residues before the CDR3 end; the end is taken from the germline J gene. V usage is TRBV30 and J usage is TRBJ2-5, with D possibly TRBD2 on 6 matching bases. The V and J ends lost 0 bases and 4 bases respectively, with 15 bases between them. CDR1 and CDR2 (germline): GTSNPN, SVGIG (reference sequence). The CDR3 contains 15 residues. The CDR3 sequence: CAWSVYGGRRETQYF. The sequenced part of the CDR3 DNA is TGTGCCTGGAGTGTTTATGGGGGGAGGCGAGAGACC.

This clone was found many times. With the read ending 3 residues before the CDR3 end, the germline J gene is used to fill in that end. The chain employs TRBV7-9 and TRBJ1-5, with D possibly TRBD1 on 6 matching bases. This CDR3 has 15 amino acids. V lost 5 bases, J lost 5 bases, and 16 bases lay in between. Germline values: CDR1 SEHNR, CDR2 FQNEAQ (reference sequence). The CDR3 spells CASSPGGGLYQPQHF. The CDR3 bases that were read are TGTGCCAGCAGCCCTGGGGGGGGGCTCTATCAGCCC.

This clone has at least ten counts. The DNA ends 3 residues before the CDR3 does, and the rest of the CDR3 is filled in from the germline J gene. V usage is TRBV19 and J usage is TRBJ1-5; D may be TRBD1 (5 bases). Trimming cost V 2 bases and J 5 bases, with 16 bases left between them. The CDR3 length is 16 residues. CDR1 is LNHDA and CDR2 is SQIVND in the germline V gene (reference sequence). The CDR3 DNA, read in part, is TGTGCCAGTAGTATATACGGCTCAAGGGGCGATCAGCCC. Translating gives CASSIYGSRGDQP. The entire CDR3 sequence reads CASSIYGSRGDQPQHF.

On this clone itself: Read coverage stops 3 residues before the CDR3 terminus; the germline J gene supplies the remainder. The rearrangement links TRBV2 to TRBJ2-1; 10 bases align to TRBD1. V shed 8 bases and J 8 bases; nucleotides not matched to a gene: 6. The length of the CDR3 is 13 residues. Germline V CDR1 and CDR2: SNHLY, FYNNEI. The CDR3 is CASGQGVGHEQFF. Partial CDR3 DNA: TGTGCCAGCGGACAGGGGGTAGGACATGAG.

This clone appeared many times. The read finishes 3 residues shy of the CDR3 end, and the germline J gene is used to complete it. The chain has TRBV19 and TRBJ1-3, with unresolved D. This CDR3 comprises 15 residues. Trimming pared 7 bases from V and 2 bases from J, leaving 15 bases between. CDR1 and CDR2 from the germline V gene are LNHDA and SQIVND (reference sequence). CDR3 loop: CASTPRLTAGNTIYF. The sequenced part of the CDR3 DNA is TGTGCCAGTACCCCACGTCTCACAGCTGGAAACACC.

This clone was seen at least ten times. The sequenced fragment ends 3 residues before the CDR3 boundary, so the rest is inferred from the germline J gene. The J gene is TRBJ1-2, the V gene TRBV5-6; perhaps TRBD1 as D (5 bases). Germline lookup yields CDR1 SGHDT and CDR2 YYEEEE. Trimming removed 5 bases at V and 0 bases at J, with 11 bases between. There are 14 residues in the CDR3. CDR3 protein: CASSKPGANYGYTF. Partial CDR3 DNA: TGTGCCAGCAGTAAACCGGGGGCTAACTATGGC.